The 21 T cell receptor beta chains below were found in one sample sequenced in a study of cytomegalovirus exposure and HLA in healthy donors. The PCR made use of 60 Vbeta and 13 Jbeta primers. Using immunoSEQ multiplex PCR, the repertoire was profiled, and TCRdb retains in-frame clones only, with some absent. The sample lists some 190,000 clones, 75% to 85% seen once, with around 1.5% in the top ten. The sample was PBMCs. These TCRs come from a man younger than 35 in good health and CMV-seronegative.

The chain carries TRBV9 and TRBJ1-6; D unresolved. Trimming shortened V by 0 bases and J by 9 bases, and 7 bases separated the two germline ends. The CDR3 is 13 amino acids. The germline CDR1 and CDR2 sequences are SGDLS and YYNGEE. DNA of the CDR3: TGTGCCAGCAGCGTAGACGGGGTTTCACCCCTCCACTTT. Protein sequence: CASSVDGVSPLHF.

This chain connects TRBV5-6 to TRBJ1-3; TRBD1 is a possible D gene (5 bases). Germline CDR1 SGHDT, CDR2 YYEEEE. This CDR3 contains 12 residues. Deletions cut 3 bases from V and 9 bases from J, with 10 bases between. The CDR3 DNA is TGTGCCAGCAGCTCAGGGTTGGGCACCATATATTTT. Protein sequence: CASSSGLGTIYF.

The J gene is TRBJ1-5, the V gene TRBV27; 8 nucleotides align to TRBD1. Germline V gives CDR1 MNHEY, CDR2 SMNVEV (reference sequence). The CDR3 loop spans 16 amino acids. V lost 10 bases, J lost 1 base, and 12 bases stayed unmatched. The CDR3 DNA follows: TGTGCCATCTTGACAGGGGAAGTGAGGAGCAATCAGCCCCAGCATTTT. It yields the protein CAILTGEVRSNQPQHF.

This chain connects TRBV10-2 to TRBJ1-6; D is uncertain. CDR1 WSHSY and CDR2 SAAADI come from the germline V gene. Trimming removed 2 bases from V and 5 bases from J, with 10 bases in between. This CDR3 spans 15 amino acids. CDR3 sequence: CASSEPRRDNSPLHF. CDR3 DNA sequence: TGCGCCAGCAGTGAGCCGAGAAGAGATAATTCACCCCTCCACTTT.

This chain uses TRBV7-9 with TRBJ2-5, with D hard to call. The CDR3 is 13 residues long. Trimming removed 5 bases from V and 7 bases from J, with 14 bases in between. CDR1 is SEHNR, CDR2 FQNEAQ, per germline (reference sequence). The CDR3 here is CASSPALLGTQYF. CDR3 nucleotides: TGTGCCAGCAGCCCCGCCCTTCTAGGGACCCAGTACTTC.

V gene TRBV19 combines with J gene TRBJ2-7; tentatively, D is TRBD2 (7 bases). V was shortened by 4 bases and J by 7 bases, with 17 bases between the two germline ends. CDR1 is LNHDA and CDR2 is SQIVND in the germline V gene (reference sequence). The CDR3 has 14 residues. CDR3 nucleotide sequence: TGTGCCAGTAGTAAGGGGGAGGGCCATGAAGAGCAGTACTTC. Amino acid sequence: CASSKGEGHEEQYF.

This chain uses TRBV4-1 with TRBJ2-1; 14 positions agree with TRBD2. Per the germline V gene, CDR1 is MGHRA and CDR2 is YSYEKL. This CDR3 contains 15 residues. J lost 6 bases, V lost 4 bases, and 2 bases had no gene match. CDR3 loop: CASSPTSGRANEQFF. The CDR3 DNA follows: TGCGCCAGCAGCCCGACTAGCGGGAGGGCCAATGAGCAGTTCTTC.

This sequence joins TRBV7-9 and TRBJ2-3; D perhaps matches TRBD1 (5 bases). The length of the CDR3 is 13 residues. Germline V gene sequence: CDR1 SEHNR, CDR2 FQNEAQ (reference sequence). The V end lost 11 bases, the J end lost 0 bases, and 12 bases lay between the germline ends. Written as DNA, the CDR3 is TGTGCCGGAGTAGGGGTGAGCACAGATACGCAGTATTTT. It codes for CAGVGVSTDTQYF. Using reference TRBV7-9 and TRBJ2-3 for the parts outside the CDR3, the full variable domain is DTGVSQNPRHKITKRGQNVTFRCDPISEHNRLYWYRQTLGQGPEFLTYFQNEAQLEKSRLLSDRFSAERPKGSFSTLEIQRTEQGDSAMYLCAGVGVSTDTQYFGPGTRLTVL.

The chain couples TRBV7-9 to TRBJ2-5; possibly TRBD2 for D (5 bases). V dropped 5 bases and J dropped 1 base, with 8 bases sitting between them. Germline V gene sequence: CDR1 SEHNR, CDR2 FQNEAQ (reference sequence). The CDR3 runs to 13 residues. CDR3 protein: CASSPRGQETQYF. In DNA form, the CDR3 reads TGTGCCAGCAGCCCCCGGGGCCAAGAGACCCAGTACTTC.

The chain recombines TRBV11-3 with TRBJ1-6; TRBD1 agrees at 8 bases. Trimming took 1 base from V and 5 from J; bases not matched to a gene: 1. CDR1 SGHNT and CDR2 YENEEA come from the germline V gene. The CDR3 runs 15 residues. The DNA for the CDR3 is TGTGCCAGCAGCTTAGGACAGGGGAATAATTCACCCCTCCACTTT. Amino acids: CASSLGQGNNSPLHF.

V is TRBV5-1 and J is TRBJ1-1; D is undetermined. This CDR3 is built from 16 residues. Germline values: CDR1 SGHRS, CDR2 YFSETQ. V was pared by 3 bases and J by 4 bases, with 19 bases between. The CDR3 bases are TGCGCCAGCAGCTCTTACCTACCCGAGGAGGCCACTGAAGCTTTCTTT. This translates into CASSSYLPEEATEAFF.

J is TRBJ1-5 and V is TRBV30, with D perhaps matching TRBD1 (5 bases). This CDR3 has 16 residues. Germline V gives CDR1 GTSNPN, CDR2 SVGIG (reference sequence). Trimming took off 1 base at V and 3 bases at J, with 16 bases between the two ends. The CDR3 spells CAWSGGLPFVNQPQHF. The CDR3 DNA sequence: TGTGCCTGGAGTGGGGGACTCCCTTTCGTCAATCAGCCCCAGCATTTT.

The chain uses TRBV5-4 and TRBJ1-1; 7 bases are a match to TRBD1. The J segment lost 0 bases and the V segment lost 6 bases, leaving 5 bases of the junction unmatched. The CDR3 loop spans 14 amino acids. The germline V gene has CDR1 SGHNT and CDR2 YYREEE (reference sequence). The CDR3 loop is CASNRGQLNTEAFF. CDR3 nucleotide sequence: TGTGCCAGCAATAGGGGACAGTTGAACACTGAAGCTTTCTTT. The full variable domain, its missing parts supplied by reference TRBV5-4 and TRBJ1-1, is ETGVTQSPTHLIKTRGQQVTLRCSSQSGHNTVSWYQQALGQGPQFIFQYYREEENGRGNFPPRFSGLQFPNYSSELNVNALELDDSALYLCASNRGQLNTEAFFGQGTRLTVV.

The V gene is TRBV7-8, the J gene TRBJ2-5; 9 positions agree with TRBD2. Germline values: CDR1 SGHVS, CDR2 FQNEAQ. The CDR3 is 16 amino acids. The J segment lost 5 bases and the V segment lost 1 base, leaving 8 bases of the junction unmatched. The CDR3 loop is CASSLEAGGPRETQYF. The DNA of the CDR3 is TGTGCCAGCAGCTTAGAGGCGGGAGGGCCGAGGGAGACCCAGTACTTC.

This clone was picked up a small number of times. This sequence joins TRBV5-6 and TRBJ2-1; no firm D call. The CDR3 totals 13 residues. Trimming pared 7 bases from V and 13 bases from J, leaving 21 bases between. From germline, CDR1 is SGHDT and CDR2 YYEEEE. The CDR3 is CASGHTIHGFQFF. In nucleotides, the CDR3 is TGTGCCAGCGGCCACACTATCCACGGTTTTCAGTTCTTC.

This clone was found once. The final CDR3 position lacks the conserved phenylalanine or tryptophan, pointing to a likely read error. The chain is built from TRBV7-9 and TRBJ1-1, with 7 positions matching TRBD1. The CDR3 is 12 residues long. Looked up from germline, CDR1 is SEHNR and CDR2 is FQNEAQ (reference sequence). The V and J ends lost 5 bases and 10 bases, in that order; junction bases with no gene match: 7. CDR3 sequence (DNA): TGTGCCAGCAGCCCTGGTCGACAGGGAGCTTTCCTT. It yields the protein CASSPGRQGAFL.

This clone was observed a few times. The chain uses TRBV5-4 and TRBJ2-1; 12 bases agree with TRBD2. CDR1 and CDR2 from the germline V gene are SGHNT and YYREEE (reference sequence). The CDR3 has 16 residues. V lost 4 bases to trimming and J lost 5 bases; unmatched junction nucleotides: 7. CDR3 protein: CASSRSSGGVDNEQFF. The CDR3 nucleotides read TGTGCCAGCAGCCGTTCTAGCGGGGGGGTTGACAATGAGCAGTTCTTC. The full variable domain, with the rest looked up from reference TRBV5-4 and TRBJ2-1, is ETGVTQSPTHLIKTRGQQVTLRCSSQSGHNTVSWYQQALGQGPQFIFQYYREEENGRGNFPPRFSGLQFPNYSSELNVNALELDDSALYLCASSRSSGGVDNEQFFGPGTRLTVL.

The CDR3 DNA reads TGCGCCAGCAGCTTGGGGGGGGTGGTGGGCACTGAAGCTTTCTTT. This sequence encodes CASSLGGVVGTEAFF. The V call is TRBV5-1, the J call TRBJ1-1; tentative D call: TRBD1 (5 bases). The germline V gene encodes CDR1 SGHRS and CDR2 YFSETQ. The length of the CDR3 is 15 residues. V was shortened by 0 bases and J by 4 bases, with 13 bases between the two germline ends.

The chain is built from TRBV28 and TRBJ1-4; possible D gene TRBD1, 5 bases. The V end was cut by 6 bases, the J end by 7 bases, with 18 bases between. There are 15 residues in the CDR3. Germline V gives CDR1 MDHEN, CDR2 SYDVKM. The CDR3 sequence: CASSRPSGESEKLFF. CDR3 coding DNA: TGTGCCAGCAGCCGCCCGTCGGGGGAGAGTGAAAAACTGTTTTTT. The whole variable domain, filled in from reference TRBV28 and TRBJ1-4, reads DVKVTQSSRYLVKRTGEKVFLECVQDMDHENMFWYRQDPGLGLRLIYFSYDVKMKEKGDIPEGYSVSREKKERFSLILESASTNQTSMYLCASSRPSGESEKLFFGSGTQLSVL.

The chain joins TRBV28 to TRBJ1-5; D is perhaps TRBD1 (5 bases). V was pared by 6 bases and J by 4 bases, with 16 bases between. CDR3 length: 15 residues. CDR1 is MDHEN, CDR2 SYDVKM, per germline. The DNA for the CDR3 is TGTGCCAGCAGCCCCCGGGGGACCCTGAATCAGCCCCAGCATTTT. It codes for CASSPRGTLNQPQHF.

The CDR3 DNA sequence: TGTGCCAGCAGTTTAACAGGGGTAGGCTATGGCTACACCTTC. It is translated as CASSLTGVGYGYTF. The V call is TRBV27, the J call TRBJ1-2; TRBD1 agrees at 7 bases. The CDR3 totals 14 residues. V lost 2 bases to trimming and J lost 4 bases; unmatched junction nucleotides: 4. CDR1 and CDR2 from the germline V gene are MNHEY and SMNVEV (reference sequence).